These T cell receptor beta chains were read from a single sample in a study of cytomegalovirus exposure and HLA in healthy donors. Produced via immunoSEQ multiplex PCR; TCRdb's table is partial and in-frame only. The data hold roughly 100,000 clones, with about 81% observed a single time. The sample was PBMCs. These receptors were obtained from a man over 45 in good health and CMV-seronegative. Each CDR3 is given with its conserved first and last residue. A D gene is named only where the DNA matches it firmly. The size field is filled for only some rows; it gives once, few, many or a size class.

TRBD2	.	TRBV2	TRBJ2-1	TGTGCCAGCAGGGGGCCACTAGCGGGCAATGAGCAGTTCTTC	CASRGPLAGNEQFF
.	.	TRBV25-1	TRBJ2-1	TGTGCCAGCAGTGTTGGGACAAGTACTCTCAATGAGCAGTTCTTC	CASSVGTSTLNEQFF
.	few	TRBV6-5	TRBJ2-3	TGTGCCAGCATCCCACGAGGCACAGATACGCAGTATTTT	CASIPRGTDTQYF
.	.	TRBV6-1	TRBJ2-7	TGTGCCAGCAGTGAGCTCAGGGTGTACGAGCAGTACTTC	CASSELRVYEQYF
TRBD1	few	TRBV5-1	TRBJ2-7	TGCGCCAGCAGCTTTGGGACAGGGTACGAGCAGTACTTC	CASSFGTGYEQYF
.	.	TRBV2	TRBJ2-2	TGTGCCAGCGTGCTGGGGACTTCGAACACCGGGGAGCTGTTTTTT	CASVLGTSNTGELFF
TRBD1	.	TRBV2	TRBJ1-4	TGTGCCAGCAAGGGACAGGGTGAGAAACTGTTTTTT	CASKGQGEKLFF
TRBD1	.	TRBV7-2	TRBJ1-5	TGTGCCAGCAGCTTATCCTCGGACAGGAACAATCAGCCCCAGCATTTT	CASSLSSDRNNQPQHF
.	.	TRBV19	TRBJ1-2	TGTGCCAGTAGTAAACAGGGCATCTATGGCTACACCTTC	CASSKQGIYGYTF
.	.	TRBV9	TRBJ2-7	TGTGCCAGCAGCCTAGGGTCAGGCGAGCAGTACTTC	CASSLGSGEQYF
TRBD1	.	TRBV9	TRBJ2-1	TGTGCCAGCAGCGTACAGGGGGCCAGCTATGAGCAGTTCTTC	CASSVQGASYEQFF
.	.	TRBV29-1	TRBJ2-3	TGCAGCGCTAACAGGGTGGGCACAGATACGCAGTATTTT	CSANRVGTDTQYF
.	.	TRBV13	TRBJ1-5	TGTGCCACACGCTATTTGGGAGGCAATCAGCCCCAGCATTTT	CATRYLGGNQPQHF
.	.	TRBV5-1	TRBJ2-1	TGCGCCAGCAGCTTGTCAACCTACAATGAGCAGTTCTTC	CASSLSTYNEQFF
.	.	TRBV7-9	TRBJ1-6	TGTGCCAGCAGCTTAGGGGCAGGTATTAATTCACCCCTCCACTTT	CASSLGAGINSPLHF
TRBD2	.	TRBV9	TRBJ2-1	TGTGCCAGCAGCGTAGCGGCTGGGGCGGGGGGGCTACCTTTTCCGCAGTTCTTC	CASSVAAGAGGLPFPQFF
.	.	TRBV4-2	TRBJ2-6	TGTGCCAGCAGCCAATATCTGGCCGGGGCCAACGTCCTGACTTTC	CASSQYLAGANVLTF
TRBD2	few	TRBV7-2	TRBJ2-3	TGTGCCAGCAGCTTACAGCGGGGCCGCACAGATACGCAGTATTTT	CASSLQRGRTDTQYF
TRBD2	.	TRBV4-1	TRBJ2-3	TGCGCCAGCAGCCACCCGGGGCCCACTAGCGGGGGGGGGAGGGGCACAGATACGCAGTATTTT	CASSHPGPTSGGGRGTDTQYF
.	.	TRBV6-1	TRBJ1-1	TGTGCCAGCAGTGTAGACCGGGGGGACACTGAAGCTTTCTTT	CASSVDRGDTEAFF
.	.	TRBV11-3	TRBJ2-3	TGTGCCAGCAGCTTAGAGGCGGGCACAGATACGCAGTATTTT	CASSLEAGTDTQYF
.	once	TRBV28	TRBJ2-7	TGTGCCAGCAGTTTATCCTCAGGGGACCGCTACGAGCAGTACTTC	CASSLSSGDRYEQYF
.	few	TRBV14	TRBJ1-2	TGTGCCAGCAGCCCTCTGATGAGCTATGGCTACACCTTC	CASSPLMSYGYTF
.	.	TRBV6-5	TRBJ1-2	TGTGCCAGCAGTCCACCAATCAGGGTTGGCTACACCTTC	CASSPPIRVGYTF
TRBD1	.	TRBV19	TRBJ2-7	TGTGCCAGTAGTTTCGACAGGGGCGAGCAGTACTTC	CASSFDRGEQYF
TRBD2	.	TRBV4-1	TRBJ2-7	TGCGCCAGCAGCCAAGATAGGGCTAGCGGGCTTTCTTCCTACGAGCAGTACTTC	CASSQDRASGLSSYEQYF
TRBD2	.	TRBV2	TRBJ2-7	TGTGCCAGCAGTGAAGCTTTAGCGGGGGGCGAGCAGTACTTC	CASSEALAGGEQYF
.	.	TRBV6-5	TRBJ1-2	TGTGCCAGCAGTGAAGGCAGGGCGAACTATGGCTACACCTTC	CASSEGRANYGYTF
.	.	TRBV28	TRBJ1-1	TGTGCCAGCAGTAAGTCAAGCAGTAGTAAGCGTACTGAAGCTTTCTTT	CASSKSSSSKRTEAFF
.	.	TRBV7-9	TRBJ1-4	TGTGCCAGCTCCCACCCAAGTCAGTATAATGAAAAACTGTTTTTT	CASSHPSQYNEKLFF
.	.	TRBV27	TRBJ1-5	TGTGCCAGCAGTGCTCTCACAGGGAAAGGTAATCAGCCCCAGCATTTT	CASSALTGKGNQPQHF
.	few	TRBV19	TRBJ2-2	TGTGCCAGTAGTCTAACCCGCGACAGGAACACCGGGGAGCTGTTTTTT	CASSLTRDRNTGELFF
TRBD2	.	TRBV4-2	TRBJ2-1	TGTGCCAGCAGCACTAGTAGCGGGGGTCGCTCCTACAATGAGCAGTTCTTC	CASSTSSGGRSYNEQFF
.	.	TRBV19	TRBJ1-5	TGTGCCAGTAGTATAGGTGGTGGAGCCCAGCATTTT	CASSIGGGAQHF
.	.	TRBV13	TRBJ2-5	TGTGCCAGCAGTCCGGGAGAATTAAAGACCCAGTACTTC	CASSPGELKTQYF
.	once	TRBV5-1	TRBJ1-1	TGCGCCAGCAGCTTGGGAGACACTGAAGCTTTCTTT	CASSLGDTEAFF
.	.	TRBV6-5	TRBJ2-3	TGTGCCAGCAGACGAGGGGATACGCAGTATTTT	CASRRGDTQYF
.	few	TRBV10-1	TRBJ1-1	TGCGCCAGCACCTGGGGAGGGGTTGTTGACACTGAAGCTTTCTTT	CASTWGGVVDTEAFF
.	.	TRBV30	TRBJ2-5	TGTGCCTGGGGCTACCAAGAGACCCAGTACTTC	CAWGYQETQYF
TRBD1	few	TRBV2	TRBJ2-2	TGTGCCAGCAGTGCAGGGACAGGGGCCACCGGGGAGCTGTTTTTT	CASSAGTGATGELFF
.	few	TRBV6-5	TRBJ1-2	TGTGCCAGCAGTTACGGGGGCGGCCTTAACTATGGCTACACCTTC	CASSYGGGLNYGYTF
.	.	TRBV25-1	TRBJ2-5	TGTGCCAGCAGTGAATCACAACAGGGTTTGGGGACCCAGTACTTC	CASSESQQGLGTQYF
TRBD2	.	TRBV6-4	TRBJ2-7	TGTGCCAGCAGTGACTCCGCGGGGGGGCGGGCCTACGAGCAGTACTTC	CASSDSAGGRAYEQYF
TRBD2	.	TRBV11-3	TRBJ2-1	TGTGCCAGCAGCCCCCTAGCGGGACTCCACATTGAGCAGTTCTTC	CASSPLAGLHIEQFF
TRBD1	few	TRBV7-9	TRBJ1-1	TGTGCCAGCAGCTTAGTCGGCGGACAGGGGGCTACCGAAGCTTTCTTT	CASSLVGGQGATEAFF
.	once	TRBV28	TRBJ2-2	TGTGCCAGCAGCCAACCACTCGGGACAACGAACACCGGGGAGCTGTTTTTT	CASSQPLGTTNTGELFF
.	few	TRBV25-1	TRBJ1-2	TGTGCCAGCAGTGATACGACAGGCACAAGCTATGGCTACACCTTC	CASSDTTGTSYGYTF
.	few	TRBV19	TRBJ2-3	TGTGCCAGTAGTACAATCACAGATACGCAGTATTTT	CASSTITDTQYF
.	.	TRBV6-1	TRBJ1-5	TGTGCCAGCAGTGGAGGGAGTAGCAATCAGCCCCAGCATTTT	CASSGGSSNQPQHF
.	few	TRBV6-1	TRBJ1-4	TGTGCCAGCAGTTTAGGACTCAAACTGTTTTTT	CASSLGLKLFF
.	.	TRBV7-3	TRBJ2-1	TGTGCCAGCAGCCTTACTAGGACGGGCAATGAGCAGTTCTTC	CASSLTRTGNEQFF
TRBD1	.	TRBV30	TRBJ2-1	TGTGCCTGGAGTCCGGGGACAGGGGGAGAGCAGTTCTTC	CAWSPGTGGEQFF
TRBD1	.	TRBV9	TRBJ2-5	TGTGCCAGCAGCGTAGGACAGGGGGGACGAGAGACCCAGTACTTC	CASSVGQGGRETQYF
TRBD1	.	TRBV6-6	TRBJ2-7	TGTGCCAGCATAGAGAGGGAACCGACAGGGTTAGGGGAGCAGTACTTC	CASIEREPTGLGEQYF
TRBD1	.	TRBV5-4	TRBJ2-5	TGTGCCAGCAGCTTGGTGTCAGGGGGTAGAGAGACCCAGTACTTC	CASSLVSGGRETQYF
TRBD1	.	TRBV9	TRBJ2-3	TGTGCCAGCAGCTCTGGGACAGGGGGGGGAACAGATACGCAGTATTTT	CASSSGTGGGTDTQYF
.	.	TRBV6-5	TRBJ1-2	TGTGCCAGCACCGAGGGATTCCCCCAGTATGGCTACACCTTC	CASTEGFPQYGYTF